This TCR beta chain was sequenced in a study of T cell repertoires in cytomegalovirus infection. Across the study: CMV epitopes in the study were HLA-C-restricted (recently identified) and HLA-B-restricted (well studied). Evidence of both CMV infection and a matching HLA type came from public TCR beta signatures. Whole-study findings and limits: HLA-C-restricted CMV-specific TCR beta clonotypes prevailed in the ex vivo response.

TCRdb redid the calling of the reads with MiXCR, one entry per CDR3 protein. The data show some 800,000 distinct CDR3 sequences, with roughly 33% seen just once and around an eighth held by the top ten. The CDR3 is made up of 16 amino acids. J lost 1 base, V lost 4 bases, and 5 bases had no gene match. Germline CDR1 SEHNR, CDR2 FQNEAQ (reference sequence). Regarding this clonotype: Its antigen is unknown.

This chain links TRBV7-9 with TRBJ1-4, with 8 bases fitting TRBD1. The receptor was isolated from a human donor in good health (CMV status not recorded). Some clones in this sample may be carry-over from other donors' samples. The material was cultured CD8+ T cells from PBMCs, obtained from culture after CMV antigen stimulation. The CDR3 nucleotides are TGTGCCAGCAGCTACGGTGGACAGGGAACTAATGAAAAACTGTTTTTT. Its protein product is CASSYGGQGTNEKLFF.